These 10 T cell receptor beta chains originate from one sample sequenced in a study of cytomegalovirus exposure and HLA in healthy donors (dated by TCRdb to the late 2010s). To prepare the library, the immunoSEQ multiplex PCR assay was applied. A mixture of 60 forward primers for TCR Vbeta segments and 13 reverse primers for TCR Jbeta segments was used in the multiplex PCR. TCRdb mirrors the immuneACCESS table, restricted to in-frame sequences. Some clones are absent from its copies; in checked studies, under half trace to an unresolved V gene, and the reason for the others is unknown. Across this sample there are 150,000 to 160,000 clones, with more than 75% seen only once. Approximately 8% of the sample is in the top ten clones. Material for sequencing was PBMCs. Receptors originate from a man aged 30 to 45 in good health and CMV-seropositive.

V and J are TRBV11-1 and TRBJ1-1, with TRBD1 matching over 7 bases. The CDR3 length is 14 residues. Germline CDR1 SGHAT, CDR2 FQDESV (reference sequence). Germline trimming cut 3 bases from V and 8 bases from J; bases unmatched to any gene: 9. This CDR3 is CASSFNDRALEAFF. The CDR3 DNA follows: TGTGCCAGCAGCTTTAATGACAGGGCCTTGGAAGCTTTCTTT.

This chain links TRBV18 with TRBJ2-3; TRBD2 agrees at 11 bases. V trimming: 3 bases; J trimming: 11 bases; junction bases outside the gene matches: 4. CDR1 KGHSH and CDR2 LQKENI come from the germline V gene. CDR3 size: 13 residues. The CDR3 is CASSPGTSGRQYF. In nucleotides, the CDR3 is TGTGCCAGCTCACCCGGGACTAGCGGAAGGCAGTATTTT. The whole variable domain, filled in from reference TRBV18 and TRBJ2-3, reads NAGVMQNPRHLVRRRGQEARLRCSPMKGHSHVYWYRQLPEEGLKFMVYLQKENIIDESGMPKERFSAEFPKEGPSILRIQQVVRGDSAAYFCASSPGTSGRQYFGPGTRLTVL.

The J gene is TRBJ1-2, the V gene TRBV5-4; TRBD1 might be the D (5 bases). Trimming removed 8 bases from V and 4 bases from J, with 21 bases in between. CDR1 SGHNT and CDR2 YYREEE come from the germline V gene (reference sequence). The CDR3 consists of 15 residues. The CDR3 sequence is CASNPDVRGSYGYTF. CDR3 nucleotides: TGTGCCAGTAACCCCGACGTGCGGGGGTCCTATGGCTACACCTTC.

The chain combines TRBV7-9 with TRBJ1-2; the D gene is possibly TRBD1 (5 bases). CDR3 length: 17 residues. CDR1 and CDR2 (germline): SEHNR, FQNEAQ (reference sequence). Between the trimmed V and J ends, which lost 5 bases and 1 base, there was a span of 20 bases. The CDR3 nucleotides read TGTGCCAGCAGCCCAGACACTGGACAAGGGTATAACTATGGCTACACCTTC. Its protein is CASSPDTGQGYNYGYTF.

J is TRBJ1-2 and V is TRBV5-8; 8 bases line up with TRBD1. After removal of 7 bases from V and 7 bases from J, the junction contained 12 bases not matched to a gene. The V gene's germline CDR1 is SGHTS and CDR2 YDEGEE. The length of the CDR3 is 14 residues. The CDR3 coding sequence is TGTGCCAGCTCCCTGATGCAGGGGGCGCTTGGCTACACCTTC. This sequence encodes CASSLMQGALGYTF.

This chain joins TRBV5-1 and TRBJ2-1; 7 bases line up with TRBD2. This CDR3 spans 17 amino acids. Germline lookup yields CDR1 SGHRS and CDR2 YFSETQ. The V and J ends lost 7 bases and 9 bases, in that order; junction bases with no gene match: 22. CDR3 nucleotide sequence: TGCGCCAGCGTGGGGGACTCAAGGGGCGGGAGTTGGGGTGAGCAGTTCTTC. Its protein is CASVGDSRGGSWGEQFF.

This chain uses TRBV2 with TRBJ1-5; 9 nucleotides match TRBD1. Germline V gene sequence: CDR1 SNHLY, CDR2 FYNNEI. V shed 6 bases, J shed 8 bases, and the junction held 5 bases outside the gene matches. There are 13 residues in the CDR3. The CDR3 region has the DNA TGTGCCAGCAGATCCGGGACAGGGAAGCCCCAGCATTTT. It codes for CASRSGTGKPQHF. The variable domain in full, completed from reference TRBV2 and TRBJ1-5, reads EPEVTQTPSHQVTQMGQEVILRCVPISNHLYFYWYRQILGQKVEFLVSFYNNEISEKSEIFDDQFSVERPDGSNFTLKIRSTKLEDSAMYFCASRSGTGKPQHFGDGTRLSIL.

This rearrangement joins TRBV7-3 to TRBJ2-3; weak D call: TRBD2 (6 bases). The germline V gene has CDR1 SGHTA and CDR2 FQGTGA. The CDR3 covers 14 residues. V lost 5 bases and J lost 2, with 11 bases in between. The CDR3 DNA follows: TGTGCCAGCAGCCGGTCGGACTACACAGATACGCAGTATTTT. Protein sequence: CASSRSDYTDTQYF.

J is TRBJ2-2 and V is TRBV5-1; D possibly corresponds to TRBD1 (5 bases). V was shortened by 5 bases and J by 1 base, with 12 bases between the two germline ends. Germline V gene lookup returns CDR1 SGHRS and CDR2 YFSETQ. The CDR3 has 15 residues. The CDR3 region has the DNA TGCGCCAGCAGTCCCCCAGACAGGAACACCGGGGAGCTGTTTTTT. It translates to CASSPPDRNTGELFF.

The chain employs TRBV6-1 and TRBJ1-2; 9 bases line up with TRBD1. The CDR3 totals 15 residues. With V trimmed by 1 base and J by 4 bases, 4 bases remained unmatched. CDR1 and CDR2 (germline): MNHNS, SASEGT. In DNA, the CDR3 is TGTGCCAGCAGTGAAGGACAGGGGGTGTTCTATGGCTACACCTTC. Encoded protein: CASSEGQGVFYGYTF.